This T cell receptor beta chain was recorded in a study of blood T cell repertoires in COVID-19. Across the study: Collection of acute and convalescent COVID-19 samples took place in the United States, Italy and Spain. T cells, B-cell-depleted T cells, or PBMCs provided the cDNA or gDNA that served as material.

Per the study methods: It was from reference gene primer amplification that nucleated cell counts were estimated. Only in-frame clones appear in the TCRdb table, and some are missing; sequencing was by immunoSEQ multiplex PCR. That table furnishes V, J and clone size, whereas the DNA furnished D and trimming. This table holds 70,000 to 80,000 clones, about 93% found once. The V end lost 4 bases, the J end lost 6 bases, and 18 bases lay between the germline ends. This CDR3 comprises 16 residues. Germline V gene sequence: CDR1 LGHDT, CDR2 YNNKEL (reference sequence). V usage is TRBV3-1 (or the pseudogene TRBV3-2) and J usage is TRBJ1-4; D is unclear. The sequence came from a human donor in a cohort sampled during active COVID-19. Input material: peripheral blood. The CDR3 region has the DNA TGTGCCAGCAGCCCCCCGTCGGGGAGGACGTATGAAAAACTGTTTTTT. Translation gives CASSPPSGRTYEKLFF.